Below, 26 T cell receptor beta chains from the same sample are listed, as sequenced in a study of Ad26.COV2.S vaccination and SARS-CoV-2 variants. TCRdb keeps only in-frame clones here, not all; method: immunoSEQ multiplex PCR. The data hold hundreds of thousands of clones, with less than 90% observed a single time. The treatment denotes: around 19 received Ad26.COV2.S at low or high dose, single or two shots; 5 received placebo; per-sample allocation not given. Sampling took place 63 days after the first vaccine or placebo injection. Sequenced here: peripheral blood, sampled in a trial of Ad26.COV2.S vaccine versus placebo. These receptors came from a person aged 18 to 65 who received the Ad26.COV2.S COVID-19 vaccine or a placebo.

A few counts support this clone. The chain combines TRBV7-2 with TRBJ2-2; weak D call: TRBD2 (5 bases). The CDR3 contains 15 residues. V was clipped by 5 bases and J by 5 bases, with 15 bases between them. Germline-derived CDR1 and CDR2 are SGHTA and FQGNSA. The chain's CDR3 is CASSRNAGKTGELFF. CDR3 nucleotides: TGTGCCAGCAGCCGGAACGCCGGGAAGACCGGGGAGCTGTTTTTT.

V usage is TRBV28 and J usage is TRBJ2-7, with TRBD2 as a possible D gene (6 bases). V was cut by 7 bases and J by 2 bases, with 18 bases left in between. Germline lookup yields CDR1 MDHEN and CDR2 SYDVKM. The CDR3 covers 15 residues. CDR3 sequence: CASNSAGTLTYEQYF. CDR3 sequence (DNA): TGTGCCAGCAACAGTGCCGGGACTCTTACCTACGAGCAGTACTTC.

The chain is built from TRBV29-1 and TRBJ2-7; TRBD1 matches at 8 bases. The CDR3 contains 14 residues. Trimming removed 6 bases from V and 5 bases from J; junction bases left unmatched: 12. The germline gives CDR1 SQVTM, CDR2 ANQGSEA. CDR3 sequence: CSVASGQGVNEQYF. The CDR3 nucleotides are TGCAGCGTCGCGAGCGGACAGGGTGTCAACGAGCAGTACTTC.

V usage is TRBV18 and J usage is TRBJ2-7; D is perhaps TRBD1 (5 bases). Between the trimmed V and J ends, which lost 3 bases and 4 bases, there was a span of 16 bases. The CDR3 sequence is 15 residues long. Germline V gives CDR1 KGHSH, CDR2 LQKENI. In DNA form, the CDR3 reads TGTGCCAGCTCACCCCACGACAGATCCGGGTACGAGCAGTACTTC. Translation gives CASSPHDRSGYEQYF.

The chain couples TRBV9 to TRBJ2-7, with D possibly TRBD1 on 6 matching bases. The CDR3 covers 14 residues. Trimming took 4 bases from V and 1 from J, leaving 12 bases between them. The germline V gene has CDR1 SGDLS and CDR2 YYNGEE. The CDR3 here is CASSPSTGSYEQYF. The DNA of the CDR3 is TGTGCCAGCAGCCCCTCGACAGGATCCTACGAGCAGTACTTC.

V is TRBV4-3 and J is TRBJ1-1; no clear D. The CDR3 spans 14 residues. Germline V gene lookup returns CDR1 LGHNA and CDR2 YSLEER. With 5 bases removed from V and 4 bases from J, the gap between germline ends came to 14 bases. Here the CDR3 reads CASSVRRSSTEAFF. The CDR3 bases are TGCGCCAGCAGCGTGCGGAGGTCCTCCACTGAAGCTTTCTTT.

This clone is a singleton in its sample. This chain connects TRBV6-1 to TRBJ2-2, with TRBD2 matching 10 bases. This CDR3 contains 18 residues. Germline lookup yields CDR1 MNHNS and CDR2 SASEGT. The V gene end was trimmed by 1 base and the J gene end by 1 base; junction bases not matched to a gene: 6. CDR3 loop: CASSEGLAGVGNTGELFF. The CDR3, as DNA: TGTGCCAGCAGTGAAGGCCTAGCGGGAGTGGGGAACACCGGGGAGCTGTTTTTT.

The chain recombines TRBV7-9 with TRBJ2-1; the match to TRBD1 covers 11 bases. The junction had 11 bases not matched to a gene; V was cut back by 5 bases and J by 5 bases. Germline V gene sequence: CDR1 SEHNR, CDR2 FQNEAQ (reference sequence). There are 17 residues in the CDR3. The CDR3 loop reads CASSPPGGQGVHNEQFF. The CDR3 region has the DNA TGTGCCAGCAGCCCGCCCGGGGGACAGGGGGTTCACAATGAGCAGTTCTTC. Using reference TRBV7-9 and TRBJ2-1 for the parts outside the CDR3, the full variable domain is DTGVSQNPRHKITKRGQNVTFRCDPISEHNRLYWYRQTLGQGPEFLTYFQNEAQLEKSRLLSDRFSAERPKGSFSTLEIQRTEQGDSAMYLCASSPPGGQGVHNEQFFGPGTRLTVL.

This chain uses TRBV7-3 with TRBJ2-5; tentatively, D is TRBD1 or TRBD2 (6 bases each). The CDR3 runs to 14 residues. CDR1 SGHTA and CDR2 FQGTGA come from the germline V gene. V lost 5 bases and J 4 bases, leaving 14 bases between the germline ends. This chain's CDR3 is CASSSPGATETQYF. CDR3 DNA sequence: TGTGCCAGCAGCAGCCCGGGGGCTACAGAGACCCAGTACTTC. Full variable domain (rest looked up from reference TRBV7-3 and TRBJ2-5): GAGVSQTPSNKVTEKGKYVELRCDPISGHTALYWYRQSLGQGPEFLIYFQGTGAADDSGLPNDRFFAVRPEGSVSTLKIQRTERGDSAVYLCASSSPGATETQYFGPGTRLLVL.

V and J are TRBV9 and TRBJ1-1, with TRBD1 as a possible D gene (5 bases). Per the germline V gene, CDR1 is SGDLS and CDR2 is YYNGEE. Trimming removed 0 bases at V and 1 base at J, with 13 bases between. CDR3 length equals 16 residues. CDR3 sequence (DNA): TGTGCCAGCAGCGTAGGGGCGGGACTTACGAACACTGAAGCTTTCTTT. Translation: CASSVGAGLTNTEAFF.

The rearrangement uses TRBV28 and TRBJ2-3; D possibly matches TRBD1 or TRBD2 (5 bases each). Germline V gene data show CDR1 as MDHEN and CDR2 as SYDVKM. V was pared by 8 bases and J by 1 base, with 10 bases between. The CDR3 has 13 amino acids. CDR3 sequence reads: CASRDLRTDTQYF. The CDR3 DNA is TGTGCCAGCCGGGACCTTCGCACAGATACGCAGTATTTT.

The chain is built from TRBV18 and TRBJ1-6, with D possibly TRBD1 on 6 matching bases. Trimming shortened V by 2 bases and J by 10 bases, and 15 bases separated the two germline ends. Germline CDR1 KGHSH, CDR2 LQKENI. The CDR3 is 15 residues long. CDR3 amino acids: CASSPGAGVLSPLHF. The CDR3 nucleotides read TGTGCCAGCTCACCAGGCGCAGGGGTTTTATCACCCCTCCACTTT. The whole variable domain, remainder taken from reference TRBV18 and TRBJ1-6, is NAGVMQNPRHLVRRRGQEARLRCSPMKGHSHVYWYRQLPEEGLKFMVYLQKENIIDESGMPKERFSAEFPKEGPSILRIQQVVRGDSAAYFCASSPGAGVLSPLHFGNGTRLTVT.

A single count supports this clone. This rearrangement joins TRBV5-6 to TRBJ2-1; the D gene is possibly TRBD1 (5 bases). The CDR3 spans 14 residues. The V gene's germline CDR1 is SGHDT and CDR2 YYEEEE. V lost 2 bases and J 4 bases, leaving 10 bases between the germline ends. The CDR3 DNA is TGTGCCAGCAGCTTCACAGGCGTGTACAATGAGCAGTTCTTC. The encoded protein is CASSFTGVYNEQFF.

The chain carries TRBV5-6 and TRBJ2-7; D may be TRBD1 or TRBD2 (5 bases each). The V and J ends lost 4 bases and 0 bases respectively, with 23 bases between them. The CDR3 extends over 18 amino acids. Germline CDR1 is SGHDT and CDR2 is YYEEEE. The CDR3 loop is CASSPGTGWGTSSYEQYF. CDR3 bases: TGTGCCAGCAGCCCAGGGACCGGATGGGGGACGAGCTCCTACGAGCAGTACTTC.

V usage is TRBV2 and J usage is TRBJ1-5; weak D call: TRBD1 (6 bases). V was trimmed by 8 bases and J by 0 bases, leaving 14 bases between them. Germline V gives CDR1 SNHLY, CDR2 FYNNEI. This CDR3 contains 15 residues. The DNA for the CDR3 is TGTGCCAGCGAGGGGGGCCTGTATAGCAATCAGCCCCAGCATTTT. Its translation: CASEGGLYSNQPQHF.

In its sample, this clone was seen a few times. V is TRBV18 and J is TRBJ2-7, with TRBD1 matching over 7 bases. V trimming: 2 bases; J trimming: 3 bases; junction bases outside the gene matches: 7. This CDR3 has 15 residues. The germline gives CDR1 KGHSH, CDR2 LQKENI. The CDR3 protein is CASSPSDRKVYEQYF. The CDR3 nucleotides read TGTGCCAGCTCACCATCGGACAGGAAAGTCTACGAGCAGTACTTC.

This clone showed up just once. J is TRBJ1-2 and V is TRBV9; D is ambiguous. V dropped 3 bases and J dropped 7 bases, with 7 bases sitting between them. Germline loops: CDR1 SGDLS, CDR2 YYNGEE. This CDR3 comprises 11 residues. CDR3 sequence (DNA): TGTGCCAGCAGCGCTATCAGTGGCTACACCTTC. Amino acids: CASSAISGYTF.

The chain has TRBV3-1 (or the pseudogene TRBV3-2) and TRBJ2-1; D possibly corresponds to TRBD1 (5 bases). V was trimmed by 0 bases and J by 10 bases, leaving 7 bases between them. CDR3 length equals 12 residues. Germline V gene sequence: CDR1 LGHDT, CDR2 YNNKEL (reference sequence). CDR3 DNA: TGTGCCAGCAGCCAAGATTGGACAGAGCAGTTCTTC. As protein: CASSQDWTEQFF.

The chain is built from TRBV5-4 and TRBJ2-7; D is tentatively TRBD1 or TRBD2 (5 bases each). Between the trimmed V and J ends, which lost 1 base and 6 bases, there was a span of 14 bases. Germline V gene data show CDR1 as SGHNT and CDR2 as YYREEE (reference sequence). The CDR3 runs to 14 residues. This chain's CDR3 is CASSLYPRDPEQYF. DNA for the CDR3: TGTGCCAGCAGCTTGTATCCCAGGGACCCCGAGCAGTACTTC.

The rearrangement links TRBV7-9 to TRBJ1-5; D is unclear. Per germline, CDR1 SEHNR and CDR2 FQNEAQ (reference sequence). V lost 4 bases and J lost 0, with 7 bases in between. The CDR3 is 14 amino acids. CDR3 nucleotide sequence: TGTGCCAGCAGCTCCGGGTATAGCAATCAGCCCCAGCATTTT. Translation: CASSSGYSNQPQHF. Full variable domain (missing parts from reference TRBV7-9 and TRBJ1-5): DTGVSQNPRHKITKRGQNVTFRCDPISEHNRLYWYRQTLGQGPEFLTYFQNEAQLEKSRLLSDRFSAERPKGSFSTLEIQRTEQGDSAMYLCASSSGYSNQPQHFGDGTRLSIL.

There are many counts of this clone. The rearrangement links TRBV6-4 to TRBJ1-6; D is undetermined. In germline, CDR1 is MRHNA, CDR2 SNTAGT. This CDR3 region has 13 residues. V shed 2 bases and J shed 5 bases, with 4 bases lying between them. The CDR3 loop reads CASSDRDNSPLHF. CDR3 DNA sequence: TGTGCCAGCAGTGACAGGGATAATTCACCCCTCCACTTT.

V usage is TRBV5-4 and J usage is TRBJ1-2, with TRBD1 as a possible D gene (6 bases). V was clipped by 2 bases and J by 8 bases, with 16 bases between them. The CDR3 loop spans 14 amino acids. The germline V gene has CDR1 SGHNT and CDR2 YYREEE (reference sequence). The CDR3 loop is CASSFSGGRGGYTF. For the CDR3, the DNA is TGTGCCAGCAGCTTCTCTGGGGGGCGCGGAGGCTACACCTTC.

The V call is TRBV7-3, the J call TRBJ2-7, with D tentatively TRBD1 or TRBD2 (5 bases each). The germline V gene encodes CDR1 SGHTA and CDR2 FQGTGA. The CDR3 has 13 residues. V was trimmed by 2 bases and J by 6 bases, leaving 11 bases between them. The CDR3 region is CASSLSPGTEQYF. The CDR3 DNA sequence: TGTGCCAGCAGCTTATCCCCAGGGACCGAGCAGTACTTC. Full variable domain (remainder filled in from reference TRBV7-3 and TRBJ2-7): GAGVSQTPSNKVTEKGKYVELRCDPISGHTALYWYRQSLGQGPEFLIYFQGTGAADDSGLPNDRFFAVRPEGSVSTLKIQRTERGDSAVYLCASSLSPGTEQYFGPGTRLTVT.

The chain combines TRBV5-1 with TRBJ1-5; D gene ambiguous. The CDR3 length is 14 residues. Between the trimmed V and J ends, which lost 5 bases and 4 bases, there was a span of 13 bases. Germline values: CDR1 SGHRS, CDR2 YFSETQ. CDR3 sequence reads: CASRRAPENQPQHF. The CDR3 DNA reads as TGCGCCAGCAGGCGTGCTCCTGAAAATCAGCCCCAGCATTTT.

The rearrangement links TRBV6-2 or TRBV6-3 to TRBJ2-3; D call uncertain. The CDR3 consists of 13 residues. V lost 5 bases, J lost 7 bases, and 13 bases lay in between. In germline, CDR1 is MNHEY, CDR2 SVGEGT. CDR3 amino acids: CASSRPEVYTQYF. As DNA, the CDR3 is TGTGCCAGCAGTCGACCGGAAGTCTATACGCAGTATTTT.

This clone appeared once. The gene calls are TRBV5-4 and TRBJ1-1; D may be TRBD1 (5 bases). Germline lookup yields CDR1 SGHNT and CDR2 YYREEE (reference sequence). The CDR3 runs to 14 residues. V lost 4 bases, J lost 3 bases, and 13 bases lay in between. CDR3 residues: CASSKAGRDTEAFF. CDR3 DNA sequence: TGTGCCAGCAGCAAGGCAGGGCGCGACACTGAAGCTTTCTTT.